This T cell receptor beta chain was obtained from a study of blood T cell repertoires in COVID-19. Germline CDR1 reads SGDLS; CDR2 reads YYNGEE. The V and J ends lost 0 bases and 5 bases respectively, with 11 bases between them. This CDR3 contains 14 residues. Libraries were prepared by immunoSEQ multiplex PCR; TCRdb keeps only in-frame clonotypes and omits some of them. The sample records approximately 470,000 clones, 87% being singletons. The sequencing sample was made of PBMCs or T cells enriched from blood (not recorded which). The source is a woman under 30 who had recovered from COVID-19. The V and J genes are TRBV9 and TRBJ2-5; D possibly corresponds to TRBD1 (6 bases). The CDR3 sequence: CASSVAVTGETQYF. The CDR3 DNA follows: TGTGCCAGCAGCGTAGCGGTTACAGGGGAGACCCAGTACTTC.